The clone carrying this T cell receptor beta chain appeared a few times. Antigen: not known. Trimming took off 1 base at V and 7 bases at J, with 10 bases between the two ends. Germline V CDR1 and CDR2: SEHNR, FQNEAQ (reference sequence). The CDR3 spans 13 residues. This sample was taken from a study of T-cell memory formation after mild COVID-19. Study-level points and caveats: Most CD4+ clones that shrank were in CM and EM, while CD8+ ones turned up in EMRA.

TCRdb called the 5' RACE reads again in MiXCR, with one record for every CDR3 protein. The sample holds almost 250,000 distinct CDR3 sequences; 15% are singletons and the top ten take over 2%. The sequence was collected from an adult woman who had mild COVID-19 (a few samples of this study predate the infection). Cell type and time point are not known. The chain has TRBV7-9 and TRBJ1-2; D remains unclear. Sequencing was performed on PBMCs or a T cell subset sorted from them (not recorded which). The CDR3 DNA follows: TGTGCCAGCAGCTTAGGTCCTGCGGGTGGCTACACCTTC. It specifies CASSLGPAGGYTF.